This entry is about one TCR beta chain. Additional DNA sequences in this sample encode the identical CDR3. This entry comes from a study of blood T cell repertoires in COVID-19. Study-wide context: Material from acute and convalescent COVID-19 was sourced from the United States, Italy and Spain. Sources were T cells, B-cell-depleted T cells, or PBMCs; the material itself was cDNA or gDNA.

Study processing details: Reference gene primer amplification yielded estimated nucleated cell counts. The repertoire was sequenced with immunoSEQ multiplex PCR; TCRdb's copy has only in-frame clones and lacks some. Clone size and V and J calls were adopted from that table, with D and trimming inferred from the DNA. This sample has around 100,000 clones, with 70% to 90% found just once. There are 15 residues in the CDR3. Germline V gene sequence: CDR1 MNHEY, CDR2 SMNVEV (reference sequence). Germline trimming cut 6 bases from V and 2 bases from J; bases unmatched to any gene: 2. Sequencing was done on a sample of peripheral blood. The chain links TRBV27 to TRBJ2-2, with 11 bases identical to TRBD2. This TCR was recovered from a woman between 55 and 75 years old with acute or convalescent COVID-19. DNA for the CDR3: TGTGCCAGCAGGCTAGCGGGAGGAAACACCGGGGAGCTGTTTTTT. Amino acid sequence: CASRLAGGNTGELFF.